This T cell receptor (beta chain) was identified in a study of blood T cell repertoires in COVID-19 (dated by TCRdb to the early 2020s). Notes on the research overall: Samples covering the acute and convalescent phases of COVID-19 were provided by collaborators in the United States, Italy and Spain. The prospective study material was composed of cDNA or gDNA derived from T cells, B-cell-depleted T cells, or PBMCs. The samples were drawn from two sources: the first 160 participants of the ongoing ImmuneRACE study, and about 1,300 subjects contributed by 6 global collaborators. The dataset comprised deeply sampled blood TCRbeta repertoires from subjects exposed to, actively infected with, or recovered from COVID-19. The sample metadata nearly always contained a de-identified subject ID, COVID-19 status, age in years and sex. The repertoires were released in a freely available public database intended as a resource for research on the immune response to SARS-CoV-2. Where available, HLA class I and class II types were taken from metadata supplied by the sample provider and were not determined by assay-based typing. Study-wide findings and limitations: The amount of clinical and demographic metadata varied by source and participant and was provided uncurated.

Of note for this clone: Its cognate antigen has yet to be identified. It has no much larger one-base neighbor in the sample; base qualities were not kept.

TCRbeta CDR3 regions were amplified from genomic DNA by means of the immunoSEQ Assay, a bias-controlled multiplex PCR. From the authors' description of their analysis: The number of nucleated cells in each sample was estimated by amplification of reference gene primers within the assay. To quantify the absolute abundance of each unique TCRbeta CDR3 rearrangement, sequence reads were collapsed and filtered. For each sample, productive Simpson clonality was calculated as the square root of Simpson's diversity index across productive rearrangements. TCRdb obtained this table from immuneACCESS and retained in-frame rearrangements with V and J assigned. These tables miss some clones; where compared with another copy, unresolved V genes account for less than half of the shortfall, and the remainder is unexplained. That table supplies the V and J calls and clone size; D and trimming were determined from the DNA. Across this sample there are roughly 100,000 clones, with about 86% seen only once. The ten largest make up 2.1% of the sample.

One collaborating source in Seattle enrolled patients while the patients were actively infected and followed the patients over time throughout the course of disease. Whole blood was collected in K2EDTA tubes by collaborating institutions according to the institutions' own protocols. For TCRbeta analysis, collaborators shipped samples as frozen whole blood, isolated PBMCs, or DNA extracted from either of those sample types. The CDR3, from cysteine to phenylalanine, totals 15 residues. Solely the CDR3 DNA is kept, with 45 bases framed from the first base. Per the germline V gene, WSHSY is the CDR1 and SAAADI is the CDR2. Trimming leaves V shorter by 3 bases and J shorter by 6 bases, with the junction holding 6 bases beyond the gene matches.

The sequence derives from a man aged 50-60 years with COVID-19, enrolled during active disease. The sequenced material came from peripheral blood. The chain uses TRBV10-2 and TRBJ2-7, and TRBD2 aligns with 12 junction nucleotides. This receptor carries the CDR3 CASSDPSGGAGEQYF. The nucleotide sequence is given as TGCGCCAGCAGTGACCCTAGCGGGGGGGCAGGCGAGCAGTACTTC.